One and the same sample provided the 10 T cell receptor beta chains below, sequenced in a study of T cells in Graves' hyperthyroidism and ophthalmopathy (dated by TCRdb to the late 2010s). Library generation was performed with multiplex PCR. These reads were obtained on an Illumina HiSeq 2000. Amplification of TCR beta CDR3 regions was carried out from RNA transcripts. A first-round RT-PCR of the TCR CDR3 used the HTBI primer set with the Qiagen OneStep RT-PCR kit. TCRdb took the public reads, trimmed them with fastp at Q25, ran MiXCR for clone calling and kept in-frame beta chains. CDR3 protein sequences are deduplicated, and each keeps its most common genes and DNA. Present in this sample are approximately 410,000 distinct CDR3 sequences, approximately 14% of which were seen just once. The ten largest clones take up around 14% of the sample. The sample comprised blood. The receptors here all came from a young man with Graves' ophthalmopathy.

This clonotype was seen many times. DNA for the CDR3: TGTGCCACCCTAGGACCGGTCGGGGATACGCAGTATTTT. It translates to CATLGPVGDTQYF. The chain joins TRBV24-1 to TRBJ2-3; D gene unclear. The CDR3 spans 13 residues. The V and J ends lost 9 bases and 6 bases respectively, with 15 bases between them. The germline V gene encodes CDR1 KGHDR and CDR2 SFDVKD.

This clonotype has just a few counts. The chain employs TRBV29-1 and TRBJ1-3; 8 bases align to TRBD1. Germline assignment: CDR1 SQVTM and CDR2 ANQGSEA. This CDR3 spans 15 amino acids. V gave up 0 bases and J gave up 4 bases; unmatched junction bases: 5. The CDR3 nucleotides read TGCAGCGTTGAAGATGAACAGGGGGAAGGAAACACCATATATTTT. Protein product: CSVEDEQGEGNTIYF. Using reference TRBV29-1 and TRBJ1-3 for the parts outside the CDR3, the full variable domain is SAVISQKPSRDICQRGTSLTIQCQVDSQVTMMFWYRQQPGQSLTLIATANQGSEATYESGFVIDKFPISRPNLTFSTLTVSNMSPEDSSIYLCSVEDEQGEGNTIYFGEGSWLTVV.

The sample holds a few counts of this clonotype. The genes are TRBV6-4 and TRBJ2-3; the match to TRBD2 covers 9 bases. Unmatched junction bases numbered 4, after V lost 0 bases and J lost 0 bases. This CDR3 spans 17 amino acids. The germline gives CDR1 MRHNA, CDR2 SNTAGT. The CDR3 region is CASSDSISGSSTDTQYF. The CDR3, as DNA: TGTGCCAGCAGTGACTCAATTAGCGGGAGTAGCACAGATACGCAGTATTTT.

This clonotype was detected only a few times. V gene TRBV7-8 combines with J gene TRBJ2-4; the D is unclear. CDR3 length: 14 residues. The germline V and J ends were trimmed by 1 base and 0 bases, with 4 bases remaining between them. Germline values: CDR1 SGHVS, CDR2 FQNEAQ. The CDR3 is CASSLDPAKNIQYF. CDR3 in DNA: TGTGCCAGCAGCTTAGATCCAGCCAAAAACATTCAGTACTTC.

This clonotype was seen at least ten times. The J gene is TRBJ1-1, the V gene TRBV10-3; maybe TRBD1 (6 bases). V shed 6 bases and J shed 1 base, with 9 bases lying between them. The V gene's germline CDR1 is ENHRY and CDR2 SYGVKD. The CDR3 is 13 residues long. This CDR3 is CAIREGGNTEAFF. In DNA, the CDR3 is TGTGCCATCAGGGAAGGGGGGAACACTGAAGCTTTCTTT.

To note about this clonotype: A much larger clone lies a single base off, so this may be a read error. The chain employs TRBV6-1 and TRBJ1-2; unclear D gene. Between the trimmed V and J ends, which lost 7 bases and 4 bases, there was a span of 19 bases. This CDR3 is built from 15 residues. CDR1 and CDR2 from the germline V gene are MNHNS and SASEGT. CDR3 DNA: TGTGCCAGCACCCCAAACATTGATCCCCCCTATGGCTACACCTTC. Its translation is CASTPNIDPPYGYTF.

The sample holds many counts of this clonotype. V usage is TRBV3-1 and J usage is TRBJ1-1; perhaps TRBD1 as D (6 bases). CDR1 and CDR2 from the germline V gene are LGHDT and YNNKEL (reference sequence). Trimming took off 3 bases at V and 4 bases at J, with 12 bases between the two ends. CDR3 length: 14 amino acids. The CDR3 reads CASSQGTGFTEAFF. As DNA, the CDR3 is TGTGCCAGCAGCCAGGGCACAGGGTTCACTGAAGCTTTCTTT.

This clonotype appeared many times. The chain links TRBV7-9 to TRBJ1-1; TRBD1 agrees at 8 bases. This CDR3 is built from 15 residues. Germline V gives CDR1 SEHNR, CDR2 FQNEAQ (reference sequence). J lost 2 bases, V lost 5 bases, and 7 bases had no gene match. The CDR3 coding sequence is TGTGCCAGCAGCGATGACAGGGGCGAAAACACTGAAGCTTTCTTT. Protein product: CASSDDRGENTEAFF.

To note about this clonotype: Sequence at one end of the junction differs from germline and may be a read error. The CDR3 DNA is TGCGCCCGCAGCCAAGGGGAGGGGTACACTGAAGCTTTCTTT. It encodes CARSQGEGYTEAFF. This rearrangement joins TRBV4-1 to TRBJ1-1; tentatively, D is TRBD1 (5 bases). CDR1 is MGHRA and CDR2 is YSYEKL in the germline V gene. The CDR3 covers 14 residues.

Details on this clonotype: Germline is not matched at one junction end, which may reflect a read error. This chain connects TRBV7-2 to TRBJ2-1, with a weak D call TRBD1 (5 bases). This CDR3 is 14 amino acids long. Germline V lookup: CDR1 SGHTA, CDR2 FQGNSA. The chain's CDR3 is CASSLESSRGRRVF. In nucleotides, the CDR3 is TGTGCCAGCAGCTTAGAATCCTCCAGAGGTCGCAGGGTCTTC.